This T cell receptor (beta chain) was sequenced in a study of blood T cell repertoires in COVID-19 (dated by TCRdb to about 2020). Context from the whole study: Collaborator samples came from the United States, Italy and Spain and covered acute and convalescent phases of COVID-19. Samples were obtained from the ongoing ImmuneRACE study (first 160 participants) and from over 1,000 subjects provided by 6 global collaborators. Deeply sampled blood TCRbeta repertoires from subjects exposed to, actively infected with, or recovered from COVID-19 were included in the dataset. The prospective study material was composed of cDNA or gDNA derived from T cells, B-cell-depleted T cells, or PBMCs. The sample metadata nearly always contained a de-identified subject ID, COVID-19 status, age in years and sex. Where available, HLA class I and class II types were obtained from metadata supplied by the sample provider rather than from assay-based typing. The repertoires were made available in a free public database intended to serve as a resource for research on the immune response to SARS-CoV-2. Study-wide findings and limitations: The quantity of clinical and demographic metadata differed by source and by participant and was supplied without curation.

TCRbeta CDR3 regions were amplified from genomic DNA by means of the immunoSEQ Assay, a bias-controlled multiplex PCR. Processing in the source paper ran as follows. Within the assay, amplification of reference gene primers was used to estimate how many nucleated cells each sample contained. To quantify the absolute abundance of each unique TCRbeta CDR3 rearrangement, sequence reads were collapsed and filtered. Productive Simpson clonality was computed per sample as the square root of Simpson's diversity index over productive rearrangements. Sourced from immuneACCESS, this table was stored by TCRdb with only in-frame sequences that have V and J called. A share of the clones is absent; for the studies checked, an unresolved V gene accounts for under half, and the remainder has no known explanation. From that table come the V and J calls and clone size; the DNA was used to work out D and trimming. The sample includes nearly 200,000 clones, with around 80% observed a single time. 6.5% to 7% of the sample belongs to the ten largest clones.

As concerns this clone: There is no known antigen for this receptor. One base away there is no much larger clone; base qualities are not given.

Collaborating institutions collected whole blood in K2EDTA tubes following their own protocols. Collaborator samples were shipped for TCRbeta analysis as frozen whole blood, isolated PBMCs, or DNA extracted from either sample type. The sequenced sample was peripheral blood. The TCR sequence derives from a human donor with acute or convalescent COVID-19. The donor label of this sample is uncertain.

The CDR3 region reads CASSGAGVVYTF. The DNA reads as follows: TGTGCCAGCAGTGGAGCAGGGGTGGTCTACACCTTC. The chain is assembled from TRBV2 and TRBJ1-2, and perhaps TRBD1 as D gene, on 6 matching bases. The CDR3 starts with the cysteine, ends with the phenylalanine, and has 12 residues. The DNA shown is the 36-base CDR3, in frame from base 1. V drops 4 bases and J drops 10 bases, leaving 13 bases in between. CDR1 and CDR2, looked up from the germline V gene, are SNHLY and FYNNEI.